These 5 T cell receptor beta chains share one sample of origin, sequenced in a study of T cell changes during pregnancy in multiple sclerosis. Clones were read by immunoSEQ multiplex PCR, and TCRdb kept only the in-frame ones, dropping some. The profile covers under 85,000 clones, with approximately 94% appearing a single time and around 0.2% taken by the ten largest. The material was CD4+ T cells from peripheral blood mononuclear cells, obtained before pregnancy. Receptor source: a female donor with multiple sclerosis, enrolled in a pregnancy study.

The chain combines TRBV6-1 with TRBJ2-7; D is possibly TRBD1 (6 bases). CDR1 and CDR2 from the germline V gene are MNHNS and SASEGT. The CDR3 is 13 residues long. The germline V and J ends were trimmed by 5 bases and 3 bases, with 11 bases remaining between them. The CDR3 DNA sequence: TGTGCCAGCAGTTTACGGACAGTCTACGAGCAGTACTTC. This encodes CASSLRTVYEQYF.

This chain connects TRBV5-6 to TRBJ1-6, with TRBD1 matching over 9 bases. Trimming at V came to 0 bases and at J to 7 bases, leaving 5 bases not matched to a gene. The germline V gene has CDR1 SGHDT and CDR2 YYEEEE. The CDR3 covers 16 residues. Here the CDR3 DNA reads TGTGCCAGCAGCTTGGCATTTGGGACAGGGAATTCACCCCTCCACTTT. This encodes CASSLAFGTGNSPLHF.

This rearrangement joins TRBV29-1 to TRBJ2-5; 9 positions agree with TRBD1. Germline CDR1 and CDR2: SQVTM and ANQGSEA. V trimming: 6 bases; J trimming: 5 bases; junction bases outside the gene matches: 7. The CDR3 length is 13 residues. For the CDR3, the DNA is TGCAGCGTCCAACAGGGGGCGGGGGAGACCCAGTACTTC. Its protein product is CSVQQGAGETQYF.

The chain combines TRBV2 with TRBJ1-4; D unresolved. Germline CDR1 is SNHLY and CDR2 is FYNNEI. V lost 6 bases and J lost 8, with 19 bases in between. This CDR3 region has 15 residues. The CDR3 here is CASSANGPSSEKLFF. CDR3 nucleotides: TGTGCCAGCAGCGCCAATGGCCCGTCCTCGGAAAAACTGTTTTTT.

V is TRBV7-9 and J is TRBJ1-1; TRBD1 agrees at 8 bases. The germline V gene has CDR1 SEHNR and CDR2 FQNEAQ (reference sequence). This CDR3 spans 12 amino acids. V lost 8 bases and J lost 10; bases outside the gene matches: 9. In DNA, the CDR3 is TGTGCCAGCTCCCGTTCCGGGACAGGAGCTTTCTTT. Its protein is CASSRSGTGAFF.